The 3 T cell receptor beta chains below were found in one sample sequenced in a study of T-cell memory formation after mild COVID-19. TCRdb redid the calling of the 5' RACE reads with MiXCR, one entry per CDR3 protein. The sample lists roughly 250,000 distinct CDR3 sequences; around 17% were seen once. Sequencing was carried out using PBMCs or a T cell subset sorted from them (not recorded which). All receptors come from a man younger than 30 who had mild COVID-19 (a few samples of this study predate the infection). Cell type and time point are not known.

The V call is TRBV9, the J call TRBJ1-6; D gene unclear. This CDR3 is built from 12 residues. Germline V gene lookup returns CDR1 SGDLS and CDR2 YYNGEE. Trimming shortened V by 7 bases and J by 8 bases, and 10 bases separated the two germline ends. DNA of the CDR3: TGTGCCAGCGGCGGCGGCGATTCACCCCTCCACTTT. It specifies CASGGGDSPLHF.

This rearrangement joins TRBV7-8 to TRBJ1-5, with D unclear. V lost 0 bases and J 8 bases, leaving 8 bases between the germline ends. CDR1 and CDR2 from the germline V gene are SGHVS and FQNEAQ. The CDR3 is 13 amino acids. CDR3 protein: CASSLARKEPQHF. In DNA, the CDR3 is TGTGCCAGCAGCTTAGCCCGAAAGGAGCCCCAGCATTTT. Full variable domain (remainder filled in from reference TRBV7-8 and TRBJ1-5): GAGVSQSPRYKVAKRGQDVALRCDPISGHVSLFWYQQALGQGPEFLTYFQNEAQLDKSGLPSDRFFAERPEGSVSTLKIQRTQQEDSAVYLCASSLARKEPQHFGDGTRLSIL.

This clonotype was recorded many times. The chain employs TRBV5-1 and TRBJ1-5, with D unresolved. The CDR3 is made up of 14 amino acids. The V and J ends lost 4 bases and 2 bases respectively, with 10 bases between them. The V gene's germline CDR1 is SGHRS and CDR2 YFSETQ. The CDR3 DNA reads TGCGCCAGCAGCCCGGGGTCAGGCAATCAGCCCCAGCATTTT. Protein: CASSPGSGNQPQHF.